This T cell receptor beta chain is from a study of blood T cell repertoires in COVID-19. Study background: PBMCs, B-cell-depleted T cells, or T cells provided the cDNA or gDNA that made up the material.

The germline V gene encodes CDR1 SGHDT and CDR2 YYEEEE. Losses at the gene ends were 4 bases for V and 8 bases for J; bases not matched to a gene: 19. CDR3 length: 17 residues. Authors' methods: Counts of nucleated cells, estimated from reference gene primer amplification, were obtained. Using immunoSEQ multiplex PCR, the repertoire was profiled, and TCRdb retains in-frame clones only, with some absent. That table gives V, J and clone size, and the DNA gave D and trimming. The sample shows over 110,000 clones, nearly 85% of them seen only once. The chain links TRBV5-6 to TRBJ1-2, with 8 bases lining up with TRBD1. This sequence was found in a man aged 50-60 years in a cohort exposed to, infected with or recovered from COVID-19 (not recorded which). Sequenced material: PBMCs or T cells enriched from blood (not recorded which). Written as DNA, the CDR3 is TGTGCCAGCAGCCTGGTCCGGGACAGGAGGACAAATAAAGGCTACACCTTC. Encoded protein: CASSLVRDRRTNKGYTF.